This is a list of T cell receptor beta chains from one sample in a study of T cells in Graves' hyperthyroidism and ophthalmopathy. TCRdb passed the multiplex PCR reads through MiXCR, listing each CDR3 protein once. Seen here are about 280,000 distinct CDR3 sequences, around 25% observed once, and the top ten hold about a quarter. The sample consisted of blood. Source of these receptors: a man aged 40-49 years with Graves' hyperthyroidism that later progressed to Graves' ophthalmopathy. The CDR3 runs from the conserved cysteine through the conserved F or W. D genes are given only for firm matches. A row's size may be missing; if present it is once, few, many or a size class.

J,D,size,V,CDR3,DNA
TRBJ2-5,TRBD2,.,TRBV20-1,CSARDRERGLQETQYF,TGCAGTGCTAGAGATCGGGAGCGGGGACTCCAAGAGACCCAGTACTTC
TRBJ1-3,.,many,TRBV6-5,CASSYAWSGSGNTIYF,TGTGCCAGCAGTTACGCGTGGAGTGGCTCTGGAAACACCATATATTTT
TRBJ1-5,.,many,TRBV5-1,CASSRSGNQPQHF,TGCGCCAGCAGCCGATCTGGGAATCAGCCCCAGCATTTT
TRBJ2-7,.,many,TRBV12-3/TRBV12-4,CASSLSGTIYEQYF,TGTGCCAGCAGTCTCTCCGGGACAATCTACGAGCAGTACTTC
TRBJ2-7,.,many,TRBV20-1,CSARRGGYEQYF,TGCAGTGCTAGACGGGGCGGGTACGAGCAGTACTTC
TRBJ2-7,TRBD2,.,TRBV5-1,CASSLDGRYNEQYF,TGCGCCAGCAGCTTAGACGGGAGGTATAACGAGCAGTACTTC
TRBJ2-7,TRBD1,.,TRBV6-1,CASKNRDRNYEQYF,TGTGCCAGCAAAAACCGGGACAGAAACTACGAGCAGTACTTC
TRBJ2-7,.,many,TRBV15,CATSRGDTPYEQYF,TGTGCCACCAGCAGAGGAGACACCCCCTACGAGCAGTACTTC
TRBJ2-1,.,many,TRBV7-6,CASSPGNEQFF,TGTGCCAGCAGCCCGGGGAATGAGCAGTTCTTC
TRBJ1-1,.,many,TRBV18,CASSPNSRGTEAFF,TGTGCCAGCTCACCAAACAGCCGGGGCACTGAAGCTTTCTTT
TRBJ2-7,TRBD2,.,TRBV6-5,CASSLIKREGSGREQYF,TGTGCCAGCAGTTTGATAAAGCGGGAGGGTTCGGGACGCGAGCAGTACTTC
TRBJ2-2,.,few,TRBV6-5,CASSLDRRDTGELFF,TGTGCCAGCAGTTTAGACAGAAGGGACACCGGGGAGCTGTTTTTT
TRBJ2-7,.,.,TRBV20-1,CSARDQGPYEQYF,TGCAGTGCTAGAGATCAGGGGCCATACGAGCAGTACTTC
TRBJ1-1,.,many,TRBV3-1,CASSQGWAAEAFF,TGTGCCAGCAGCCAAGGGTGGGCGGCTGAAGCTTTCTTT
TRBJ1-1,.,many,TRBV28,CASSYGPDTEAFF,TGTGCCAGCAGTTATGGGCCGGACACTGAAGCTTTCTTT
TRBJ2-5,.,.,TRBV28,CASSTGTKGTQYF,TGTGCCAGCAGTACCGGGACAAAGGGGACCCAGTACTTC
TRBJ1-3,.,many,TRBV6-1,CASSEGGPSSGNTIYF,TGTGCCAGCAGTGAGGGGGGACCGTCCTCTGGAAACACCATATATTTT
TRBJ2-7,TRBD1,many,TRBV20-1,CSARTGDRLVYEQYF,TGCAGTGCTAGGACCGGGGACAGGCTGGTATACGAGCAGTACTTC
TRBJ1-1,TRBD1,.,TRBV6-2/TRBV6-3,CASSYSRRGRTEAFF,TGTGCCAGCAGTTACTCGCGCAGGGGGCGAACTGAAGCTTTCTTT
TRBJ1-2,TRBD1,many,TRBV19,CASSSLRTGGGYGYTF,TGTGCCAGTAGTAGCCTCCGGACAGGGGGCGGGTATGGCTACACCTTC